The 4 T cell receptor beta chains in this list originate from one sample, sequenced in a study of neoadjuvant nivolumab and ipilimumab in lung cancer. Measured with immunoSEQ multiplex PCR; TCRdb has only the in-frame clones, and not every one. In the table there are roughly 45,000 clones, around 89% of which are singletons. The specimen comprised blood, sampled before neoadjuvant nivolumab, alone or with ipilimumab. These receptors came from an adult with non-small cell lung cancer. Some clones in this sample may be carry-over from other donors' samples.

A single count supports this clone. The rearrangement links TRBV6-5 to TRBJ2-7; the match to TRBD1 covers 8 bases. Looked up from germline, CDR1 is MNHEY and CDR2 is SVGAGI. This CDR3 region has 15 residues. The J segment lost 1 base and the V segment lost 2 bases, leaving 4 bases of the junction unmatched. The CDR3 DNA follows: TGTGCCAGCAGTTACCGGACAGGGATATCCTACGAGCAGTACTTC. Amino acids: CASSYRTGISYEQYF.

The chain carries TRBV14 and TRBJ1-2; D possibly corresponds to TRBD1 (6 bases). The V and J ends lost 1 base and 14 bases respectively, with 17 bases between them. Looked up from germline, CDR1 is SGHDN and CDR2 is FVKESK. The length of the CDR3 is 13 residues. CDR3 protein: CASSQVGWQGPTF. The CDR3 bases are TGTGCCAGCAGCCAAGTAGGCTGGCAGGGGCCTACCTTC.

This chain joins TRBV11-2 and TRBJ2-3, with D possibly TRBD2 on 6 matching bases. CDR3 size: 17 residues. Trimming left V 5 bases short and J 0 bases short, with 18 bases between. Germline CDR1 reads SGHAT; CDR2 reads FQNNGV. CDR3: CASSPSRDSTSTDTQYF. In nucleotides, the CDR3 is TGTGCCAGCAGCCCCAGCCGGGACTCCACTAGCACAGATACGCAGTATTTT. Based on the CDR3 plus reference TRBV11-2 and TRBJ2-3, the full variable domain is EAGVAQSPRYKIIEKRQSVAFWCNPISGHATLYWYQQILGQGPKLLIQFQNNGVVDDSQLPKDRFSAERLKGVDSTLKIQPAKLEDSAVYLCASSPSRDSTSTDTQYFGPGTRLTVL.

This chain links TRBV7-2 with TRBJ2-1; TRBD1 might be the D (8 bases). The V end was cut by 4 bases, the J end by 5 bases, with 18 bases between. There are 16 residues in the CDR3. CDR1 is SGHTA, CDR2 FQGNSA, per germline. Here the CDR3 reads CASSSLWTGRDNEQFF. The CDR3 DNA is TGTGCCAGCAGCTCGCTTTGGACAGGGAGGGACAATGAGCAGTTCTTC. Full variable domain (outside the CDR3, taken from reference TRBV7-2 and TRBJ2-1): GAGVSQSPSNKVTEKGKDVELRCDPISGHTALYWYRQSLGQGLEFLIYFQGNSAPDKSGLPSDRFSAERTGGSVSTLTIQRTQQEDSAVYLCASSSLWTGRDNEQFFGPGTRLTVL.